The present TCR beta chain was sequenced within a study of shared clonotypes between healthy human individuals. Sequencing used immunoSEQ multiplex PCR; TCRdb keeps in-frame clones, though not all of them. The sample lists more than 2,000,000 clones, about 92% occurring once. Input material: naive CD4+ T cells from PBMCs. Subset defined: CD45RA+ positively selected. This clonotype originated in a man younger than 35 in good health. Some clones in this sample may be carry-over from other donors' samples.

CDR3 sequence: CASSPWDGTYNEQFF. Here the CDR3 DNA reads TGCGCCAGCAGCCCCTGGGATGGGACCTACAATGAGCAGTTCTTC. The chain employs TRBV5-1 and TRBJ2-1; no definite D call. The CDR3 sequence is 15 residues long. V was shortened by 4 bases and J by 2 bases, with 13 bases between the two germline ends. CDR1 is SGHRS, CDR2 YFSETQ, per germline.